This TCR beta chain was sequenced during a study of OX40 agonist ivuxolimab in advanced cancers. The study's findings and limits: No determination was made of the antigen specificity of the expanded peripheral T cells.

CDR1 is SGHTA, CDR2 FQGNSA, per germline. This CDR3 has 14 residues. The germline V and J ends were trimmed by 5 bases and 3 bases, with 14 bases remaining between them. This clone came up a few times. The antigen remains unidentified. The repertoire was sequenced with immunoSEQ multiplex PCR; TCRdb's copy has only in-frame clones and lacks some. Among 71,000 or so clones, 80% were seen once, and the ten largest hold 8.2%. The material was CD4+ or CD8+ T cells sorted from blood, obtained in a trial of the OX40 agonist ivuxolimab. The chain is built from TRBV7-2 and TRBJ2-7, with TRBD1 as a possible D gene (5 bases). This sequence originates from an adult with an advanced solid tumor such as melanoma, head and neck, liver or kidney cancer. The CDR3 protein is CASSTRVADYEQYF. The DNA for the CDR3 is TGTGCCAGCAGCACCAGGGTAGCTGACTACGAGCAGTACTTC. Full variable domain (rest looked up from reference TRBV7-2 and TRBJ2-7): GAGVSQSPSNKVTEKGKDVELRCDPISGHTALYWYRQSLGQGLEFLIYFQGNSAPDKSGLPSDRFSAERTGGSVSTLTIQRTQQEDSAVYLCASSTRVADYEQYFGPGTRLTVT.